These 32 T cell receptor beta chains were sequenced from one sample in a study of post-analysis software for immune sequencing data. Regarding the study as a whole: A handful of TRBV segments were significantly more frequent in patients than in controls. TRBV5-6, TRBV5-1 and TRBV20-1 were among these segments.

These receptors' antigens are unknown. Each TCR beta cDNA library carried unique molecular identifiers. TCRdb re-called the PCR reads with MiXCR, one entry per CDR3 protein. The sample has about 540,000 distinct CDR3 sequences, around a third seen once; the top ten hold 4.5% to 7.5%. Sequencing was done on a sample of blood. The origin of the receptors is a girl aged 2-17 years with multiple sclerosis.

The CDR3 loop is CASSARDSYISNQPQHF. The CDR3 DNA is TGTGCCAGCAGTGCCAGGGACAGCTACATTAGCAATCAGCCCCAGCATTTT. The gene calls are TRBV6-1 and TRBJ1-5; 7 positions match TRBD1. CDR3 length equals 17 residues. Looked up from germline, CDR1 is MNHNS and CDR2 is SASEGT. V was pared by 4 bases and J by 0 bases, with 9 bases of the junction left unmatched.

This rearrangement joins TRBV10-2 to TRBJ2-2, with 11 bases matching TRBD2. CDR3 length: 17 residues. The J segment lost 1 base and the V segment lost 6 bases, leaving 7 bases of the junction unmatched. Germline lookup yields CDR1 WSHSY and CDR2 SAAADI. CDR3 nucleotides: TGCGCCAGCAGGACCCTAACTAGCGGGGGGAACACCGGGGAGCTGTTTTTT. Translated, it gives CASRTLTSGGNTGELFF.

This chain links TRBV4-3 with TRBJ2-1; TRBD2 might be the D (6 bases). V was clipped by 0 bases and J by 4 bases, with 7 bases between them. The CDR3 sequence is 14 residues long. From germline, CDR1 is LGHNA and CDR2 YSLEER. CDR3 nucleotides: TGCGCCAGCAGCCAAGAGCGGGAATACAATGAGCAGTTCTTC. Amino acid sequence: CASSQEREYNEQFF.

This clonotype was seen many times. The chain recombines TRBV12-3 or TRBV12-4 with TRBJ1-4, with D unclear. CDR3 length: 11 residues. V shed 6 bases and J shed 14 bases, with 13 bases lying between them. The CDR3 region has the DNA TGTGCCAGCAGCCTACGTTCGAATCTGTTTTTT. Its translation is CASSLRSNLFF.

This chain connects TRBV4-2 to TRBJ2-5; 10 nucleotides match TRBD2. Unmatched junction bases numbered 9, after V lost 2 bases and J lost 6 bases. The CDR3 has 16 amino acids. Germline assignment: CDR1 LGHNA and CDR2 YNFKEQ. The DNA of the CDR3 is TGTGCCAGCAGCCAATCCGGAGCGGGGGGGCTGCAGACCCAGTACTTC. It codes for CASSQSGAGGLQTQYF.

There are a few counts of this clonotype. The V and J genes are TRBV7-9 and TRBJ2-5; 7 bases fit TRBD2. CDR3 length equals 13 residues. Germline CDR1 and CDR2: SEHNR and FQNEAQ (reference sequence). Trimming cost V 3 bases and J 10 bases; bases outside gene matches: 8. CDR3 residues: CASSFAGGRRQYF. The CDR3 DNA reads TGTGCCAGCAGCTTCGCCGGCGGGAGACGCCAGTACTTC.

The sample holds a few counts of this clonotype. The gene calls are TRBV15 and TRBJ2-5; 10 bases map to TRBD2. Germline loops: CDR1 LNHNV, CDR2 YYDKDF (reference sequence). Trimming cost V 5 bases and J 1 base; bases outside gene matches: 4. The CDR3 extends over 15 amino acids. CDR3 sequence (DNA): TGTGCCACCAGCTTGCGGACTAGCGGCCAAGAGACCCAGTACTTC. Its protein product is CATSLRTSGQETQYF.

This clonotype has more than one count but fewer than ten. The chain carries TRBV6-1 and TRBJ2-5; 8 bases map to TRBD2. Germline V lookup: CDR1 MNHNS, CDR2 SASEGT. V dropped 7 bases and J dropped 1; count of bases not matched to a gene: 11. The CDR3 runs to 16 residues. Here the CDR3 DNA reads TGTGCCAGCACCCCCCTGGCGGGGGGTCTCCAAGAGACCCAGTACTTC. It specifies CASTPLAGGLQETQYF.

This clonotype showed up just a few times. For the CDR3, the DNA is TGCAGCGTGGTGGGGGGGAAGAGCTCCTACAATGAGCAGTTCTTC. Translation: CSVVGGKSSYNEQFF. This chain connects TRBV29-1 to TRBJ2-1, with 7 bases aligning to TRBD2. Germline values: CDR1 SQVTM, CDR2 ANQGSEA. The CDR3 spans 15 residues. Germline trimming cut 6 bases from V and 0 bases from J; bases unmatched to any gene: 8.

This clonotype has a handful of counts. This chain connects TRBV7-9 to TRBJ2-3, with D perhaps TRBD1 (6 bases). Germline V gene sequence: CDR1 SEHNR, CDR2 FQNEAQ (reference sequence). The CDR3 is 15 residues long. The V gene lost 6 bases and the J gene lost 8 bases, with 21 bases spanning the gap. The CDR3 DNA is TGTGCCAGCAGTGCCTTTACAAGGGGGATAGGTACGCAGTATTTT. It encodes CASSAFTRGIGTQYF.

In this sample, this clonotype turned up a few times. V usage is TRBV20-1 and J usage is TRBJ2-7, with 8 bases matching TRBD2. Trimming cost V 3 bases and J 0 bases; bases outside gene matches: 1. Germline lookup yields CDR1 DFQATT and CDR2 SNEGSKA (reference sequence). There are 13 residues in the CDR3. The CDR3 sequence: CSASGGDSYEQYF. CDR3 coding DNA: TGCAGTGCTAGCGGGGGGGACTCCTACGAGCAGTACTTC.

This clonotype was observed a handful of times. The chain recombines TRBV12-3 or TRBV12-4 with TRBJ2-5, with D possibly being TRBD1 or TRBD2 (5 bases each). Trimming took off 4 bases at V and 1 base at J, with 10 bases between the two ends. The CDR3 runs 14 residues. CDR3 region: CASSSSGRQETQYF. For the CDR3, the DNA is TGTGCCAGCAGTTCCTCGGGGCGCCAAGAGACCCAGTACTTC.

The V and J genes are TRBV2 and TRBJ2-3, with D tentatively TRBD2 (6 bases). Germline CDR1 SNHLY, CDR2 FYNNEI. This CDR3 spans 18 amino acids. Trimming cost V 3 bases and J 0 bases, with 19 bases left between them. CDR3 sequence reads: CASSEQGSTRPSTDTQYF. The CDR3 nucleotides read TGTGCCAGCAGTGAGCAGGGTTCGACTAGACCTAGCACAGATACGCAGTATTTT.

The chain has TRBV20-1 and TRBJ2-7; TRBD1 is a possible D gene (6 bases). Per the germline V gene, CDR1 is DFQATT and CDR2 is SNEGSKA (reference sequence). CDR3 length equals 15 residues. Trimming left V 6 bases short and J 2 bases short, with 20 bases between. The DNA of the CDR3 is TGCAGTGCACCGACCGACAGGCCGAACGCCTACGAGCAGTACTTC. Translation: CSAPTDRPNAYEQYF.

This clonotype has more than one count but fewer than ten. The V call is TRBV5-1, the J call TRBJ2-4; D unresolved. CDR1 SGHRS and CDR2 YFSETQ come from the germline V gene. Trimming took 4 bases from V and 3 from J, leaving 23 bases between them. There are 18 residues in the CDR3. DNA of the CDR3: TGCGCCAGCAGCGGCGGTGACGGGCCTGGTGTAGGCAAAAACATTCAGTACTTC. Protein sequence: CASSGGDGPGVGKNIQYF.

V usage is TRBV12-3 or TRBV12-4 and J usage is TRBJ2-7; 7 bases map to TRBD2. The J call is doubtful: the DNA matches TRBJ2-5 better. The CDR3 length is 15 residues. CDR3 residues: CASSAPGSGEETQYF. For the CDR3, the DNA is TGTGCCAGCAGTGCCCCAGGGAGCGGGGAAGAGACCCAGTACTTC.

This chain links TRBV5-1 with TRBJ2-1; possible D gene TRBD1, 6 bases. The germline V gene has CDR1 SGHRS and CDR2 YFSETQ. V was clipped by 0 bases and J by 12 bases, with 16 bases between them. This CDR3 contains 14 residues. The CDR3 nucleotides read TGCGCCAGCAGCTTGGGGTCCGAAGGGGGATGGCAGTTCTTC. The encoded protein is CASSLGSEGGWQFF.

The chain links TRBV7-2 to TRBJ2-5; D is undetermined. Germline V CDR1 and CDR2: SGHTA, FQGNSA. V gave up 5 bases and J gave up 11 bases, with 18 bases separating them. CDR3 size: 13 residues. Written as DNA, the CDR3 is TGTGCCAGCAGCCTACTCCTCGAAAATGAGCAGTACTTC. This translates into CASSLLLENEQYF.

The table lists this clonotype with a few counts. This CDR3 reads CASSLGPAGDQETQYF. The CDR3 region has the DNA TGCGCCAGCAGCCTGGGTCCCGCGGGGGACCAAGAGACCCAGTACTTC. The rearrangement uses TRBV5-1 and TRBJ2-5; 7 nucleotides agree with TRBD2. Germline CDR1 and CDR2: SGHRS and YFSETQ. This CDR3 has 16 amino acids. Trimming cost V 4 bases and J 0 bases; bases outside gene matches: 9.

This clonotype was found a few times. In DNA form, the CDR3 reads TGTGCCAGCAGCCAAGATGGACTAGCTGAGGGGACCCAGTACTTC. This translates into CASSQDGLAEGTQYF. V is TRBV3-1 and J is TRBJ2-7; 8 positions agree with TRBD2. The J call may be mistaken, given a closer DNA end match to TRBJ2-5. CDR3 size: 15 residues. Germline CDR1 reads LGHDT; CDR2 reads YNNKEL (reference sequence).

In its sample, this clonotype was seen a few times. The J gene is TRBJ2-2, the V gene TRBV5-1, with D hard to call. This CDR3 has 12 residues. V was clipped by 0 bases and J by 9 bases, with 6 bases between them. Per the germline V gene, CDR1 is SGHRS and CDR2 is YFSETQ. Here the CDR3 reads CASSLGDRELFF. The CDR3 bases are TGCGCCAGCAGCTTGGGAGATCGGGAGCTGTTTTTT.

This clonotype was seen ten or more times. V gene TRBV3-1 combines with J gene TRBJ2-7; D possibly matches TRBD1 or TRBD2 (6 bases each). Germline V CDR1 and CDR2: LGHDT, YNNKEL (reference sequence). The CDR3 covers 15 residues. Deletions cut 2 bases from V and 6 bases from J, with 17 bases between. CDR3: CASSQLRDTSLEQYF. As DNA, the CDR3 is TGTGCCAGCAGCCAATTGCGGGACACGAGTCTCGAGCAGTACTTC.

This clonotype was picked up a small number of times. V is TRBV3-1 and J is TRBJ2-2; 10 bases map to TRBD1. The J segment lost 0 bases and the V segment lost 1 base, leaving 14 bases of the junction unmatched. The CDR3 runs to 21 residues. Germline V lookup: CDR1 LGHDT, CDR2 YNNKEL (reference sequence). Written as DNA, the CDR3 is TGTGCCAGCAGCCAAGGATTCTTATTCGGGACAGGGGATACGAACACCGGGGAGCTGTTTTTT. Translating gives CASSQGFLFGTGDTNTGELFF.

This CDR3 is CASSFKSSDSEKLFF. In nucleotides, the CDR3 is TGTGCCAGCAGCTTCAAATCCAGTGATTCGGAAAAACTGTTTTTT. V and J are TRBV13 and TRBJ1-4; the D is unclear. This CDR3 has 15 amino acids. Germline V gene data show CDR1 as PRHDT and CDR2 as FYEKMQ (reference sequence). V shed 3 bases and J shed 8 bases, with 16 bases lying between them.

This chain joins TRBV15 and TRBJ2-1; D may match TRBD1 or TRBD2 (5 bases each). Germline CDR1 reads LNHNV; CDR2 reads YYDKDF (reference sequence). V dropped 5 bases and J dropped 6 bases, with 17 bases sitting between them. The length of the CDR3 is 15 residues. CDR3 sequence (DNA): TGTGCCACCAGCGGATACCGGGGCTCCCTCAATGAGCAGTTCTTC. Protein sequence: CATSGYRGSLNEQFF.

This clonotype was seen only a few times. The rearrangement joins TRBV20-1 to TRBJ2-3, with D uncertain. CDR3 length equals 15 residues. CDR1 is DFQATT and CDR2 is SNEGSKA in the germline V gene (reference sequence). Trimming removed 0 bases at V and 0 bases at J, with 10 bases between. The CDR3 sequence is CSAREGSTSTDTQYF. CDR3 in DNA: TGCAGTGCTAGAGAAGGCTCCACCAGCACAGATACGCAGTATTTT.

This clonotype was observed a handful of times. The CDR3: CASRAAGAYGYTF. CDR3 bases: TGTGCCAGCAGGGCCGCAGGGGCCTATGGCTACACCTTC. The chain uses TRBV12-3 or TRBV12-4 and TRBJ1-2, with TRBD1 as a possible D gene (6 bases). V lost 6 bases and J 4 bases, leaving 12 bases between the germline ends. The length of the CDR3 is 13 residues.

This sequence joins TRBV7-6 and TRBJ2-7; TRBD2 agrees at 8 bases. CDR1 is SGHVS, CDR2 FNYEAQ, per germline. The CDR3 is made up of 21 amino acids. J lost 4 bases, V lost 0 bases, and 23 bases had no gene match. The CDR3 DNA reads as TGTGCCAGCAGCTTAGCGGAGGGATTGGCTAACGGGGGGGAAAACCCTTACGAGCAGTACTTC. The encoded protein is CASSLAEGLANGGENPYEQYF. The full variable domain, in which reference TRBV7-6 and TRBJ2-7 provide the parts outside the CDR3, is GAGVSQSPRYKVTKRGQDVALRCDPISGHVSLYWYRQALGQGPEFLTYFNYEAQQDKSGLPNDRFSAERPEGSISTLTIQRTEQRDSAMYRCASSLAEGLANGGENPYEQYFGPGTRLTVT.

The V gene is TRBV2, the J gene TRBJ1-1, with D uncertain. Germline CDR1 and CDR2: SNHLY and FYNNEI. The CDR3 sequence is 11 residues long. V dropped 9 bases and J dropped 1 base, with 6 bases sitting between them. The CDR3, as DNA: TGTGCCAGTTCGGCGAACACTGAAGCTTTCTTT. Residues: CASSANTEAFF.

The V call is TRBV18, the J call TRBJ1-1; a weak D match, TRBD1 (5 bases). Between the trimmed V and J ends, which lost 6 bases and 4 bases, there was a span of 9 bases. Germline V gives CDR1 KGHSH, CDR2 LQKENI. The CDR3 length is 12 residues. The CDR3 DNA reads TGTGCCAGCTCGGGGGATCCCACTGAAGCTTTCTTT. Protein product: CASSGDPTEAFF.

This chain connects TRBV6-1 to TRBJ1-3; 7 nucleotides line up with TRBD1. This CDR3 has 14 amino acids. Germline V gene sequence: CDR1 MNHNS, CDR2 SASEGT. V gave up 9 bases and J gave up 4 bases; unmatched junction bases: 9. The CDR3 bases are TGTGCCAGTGGGGCAGGGGGTAACGGAAACACCATATATTTT. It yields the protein CASGAGGNGNTIYF.

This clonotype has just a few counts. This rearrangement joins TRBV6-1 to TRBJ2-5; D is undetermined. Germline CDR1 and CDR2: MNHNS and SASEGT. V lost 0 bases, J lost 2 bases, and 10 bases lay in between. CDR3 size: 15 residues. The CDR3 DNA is TGTGCCAGCAGTGAAGCGCTAGGCCGGCAAGAGACCCAGTACTTC. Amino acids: CASSEALGRQETQYF.